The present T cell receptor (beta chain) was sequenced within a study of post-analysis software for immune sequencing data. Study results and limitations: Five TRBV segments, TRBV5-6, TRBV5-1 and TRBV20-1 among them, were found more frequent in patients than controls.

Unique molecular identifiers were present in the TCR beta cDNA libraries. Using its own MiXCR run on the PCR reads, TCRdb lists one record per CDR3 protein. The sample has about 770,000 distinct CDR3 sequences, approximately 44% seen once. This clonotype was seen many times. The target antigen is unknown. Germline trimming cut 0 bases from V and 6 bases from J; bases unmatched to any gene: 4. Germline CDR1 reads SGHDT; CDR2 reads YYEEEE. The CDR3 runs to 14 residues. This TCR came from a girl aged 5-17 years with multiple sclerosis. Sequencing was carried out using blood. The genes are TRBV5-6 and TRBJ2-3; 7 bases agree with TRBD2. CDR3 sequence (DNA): TGTGCCAGCAGCTTGGGCGGGAGTGGTGATACGCAGTATTTT. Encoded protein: CASSLGGSGDTQYF.